A selection of T cell receptor beta chains follows, all from one sample in a study of CD8 T cells in Susac syndrome. TCRdb reprocessed the immunoSEQ multiplex PCR reads with MiXCR, giving one entry per CDR3 protein. Of under 200,000 distinct CDR3 sequences in the sample, approximately 95% are singletons; the top ten hold about 0.1%. Material for sequencing was CD4+ T cells from PBMCs. These receptors were taken from a human donor in good health. Both conserved end residues are part of each CDR3. A D gene is named only where the DNA matches it firmly. Not all rows give a size; the values are once, few, many and, for expanded clones, a class.

>TRBJ1-1|NA|NA|TRBV3-1
TGTGCCAGCAGCCAAGAGTCAGGGGCCGGGAAAGCTTTCTTT
CASSQESGAGKAFF
>TRBJ1-1|NA|NA|TRBV13
TGTGCCAGCAGCAAGGACACCAACACTGAAGCTTTCTTT
CASSKDTNTEAFF
>TRBJ1-5|few|NA|TRBV6-1
TGTGCCAGCAGTGCGGGTTTCAACAATCAGCCCCAGCATTTT
CASSAGFNNQPQHF
>TRBJ2-2|NA|NA|TRBV5-1
TGCGCCAGCAGCTACGGAGGCGGAGGGGTCGCCGGGGAGCTGTTTTTT
CASSYGGGGVAGELFF
>TRBJ1-5|NA|TRBD1|TRBV5-6
TGTGCCAGCAGTCTGAAAGCCGGGACAGGGGGTGTTTGGACCCAGCATTTT
CASSLKAGTGGVWTQHF
>TRBJ2-5|NA|TRBD1|TRBV11-2
TGTGCCAGCAGCCCCAGACAGGGGAAAGAGACCCAGTACTTC
CASSPRQGKETQYF
>TRBJ1-1|once|NA|TRBV6-6
TGTGCCAGCACCCAAGGGGTGAACACTGAAGCTTTCTTT
CASTQGVNTEAFF
>TRBJ2-7|NA|NA|TRBV2
TGTGCCAGCTTCCATCGGGACACCCCGGGCGAGCAGTACTTC
CASFHRDTPGEQYF
>TRBJ2-3|NA|NA|TRBV5-1
TGCGCCAGCAGCTCCCGCCGGGACCGGGGCACAGATACGCAGTATTTT
CASSSRRDRGTDTQYF
>TRBJ1-5|NA|TRBD1|TRBV3-1
TGTGCCAGCAGCCCCTCAGTGGGGACAGGAAATCAGCCCCAGCATTTT
CASSPSVGTGNQPQHF
>TRBJ1-4|NA|TRBD1|TRBV29-1
TGCAGCGCATCGGGACAGGGTTTCGAAAAACTGTTTTTT
CSASGQGFEKLFF
>TRBJ2-1|NA|TRBD2|TRBV3-1
TGTGCCAGCAGCCTATTTGGCGCGGGGGGGCCCCACAATGAGCAGTTCTTC
CASSLFGAGGPHNEQFF
>TRBJ1-1|NA|NA|TRBV20-1
TGCAGTGCTACGTTTTTGCTGTCCTATGCCACTGAAGCTTTCTTT
CSATFLLSYATEAFF
>TRBJ1-2|NA|NA|TRBV28
TGTGCCAGCACCACGGGACGGAACTATGGCTACACCTTC
CASTTGRNYGYTF
>TRBJ1-1|NA|NA|TRBV28
TGTGCCAGCAGTTTAGCCCACGCAGGGTCGGTGGGGACTGAAGCTTTCTTT
CASSLAHAGSVGTEAFF
>TRBJ1-1|NA|NA|TRBV29-1
TGCAGCGTGACGATGACGGGAGCTGAAGCTTTCTTT
CSVTMTGAEAFF
>TRBJ1-1|NA|TRBD1|TRBV7-3
TGTGCCAGCAGCTTAACGGCAGGGGGCATCACTGAAGCTTTCTTT
CASSLTAGGITEAFF
>TRBJ2-6|NA|NA|TRBV6-5
TGTGCCAGTCGAGGAAGTTCTGGGGCCAACGTCCTGACTTTC
CASRGSSGANVLTF
>TRBJ2-1|few|NA|TRBV10-3
TGTGCCATCAGTGGTGGCAGCTACAATGAGCAGTTCTTC
CAISGGSYNEQFF
>TRBJ1-4|NA|NA|TRBV29-1
TGCAGCGTCAGAGGACAGTCGAATGAAAAACTGTTTTTT
CSVRGQSNEKLFF
>TRBJ1-6|NA|NA|TRBV12-3/TRBV12-4
TGTGCCAGCAGTTTCGCAAATTCACCCCTCCACTTT
CASSFANSPLHF
>TRBJ1-4|NA|NA|TRBV7-3
TGTGCCAGCAACTCACTCCCCGAAAAACTGTTTTTT
CASNSLPEKLFF
>TRBJ2-5|NA|NA|TRBV28
TGTGCCAGCAGTTTATATTTAGGGGAAGAGACCCAGTACTTC
CASSLYLGEETQYF
>TRBJ2-2|NA|TRBD2|TRBV29-1
TGCAGCGTGCCCGGACTAGCGGGGCTCACCGGGGAGCTGTTTTTT
CSVPGLAGLTGELFF
>TRBJ1-1|NA|NA|TRBV6-1
TGTGCCAGCATCCAGACGGGGGAAGCTTTCTTT
CASIQTGEAFF
>TRBJ1-2|NA|NA|TRBV7-9
TGTGCCAGCAGCTCTTCTGGGAAGGGGACGGTTTTCTATGGCTACACCTTC
CASSSSGKGTVFYGYTF
>TRBJ1-6|NA|TRBD1|TRBV27
TGTGCCAGCAGTCGGAGGACAGGGGCTAATTCACCCCTCCACTTT
CASSRRTGANSPLHF
>TRBJ2-7|NA|NA|TRBV24-1
TGTGCCACCAGACACAGATCCTACGAGCAGTACTTC
CATRHRSYEQYF
>TRBJ2-7|NA|NA|TRBV3-1
TGTGCCAGCAGCCAAGTTCCGGGGCCCTACTCCTACGAGCAGTACTTC
CASSQVPGPYSYEQYF
>TRBJ1-6|NA|NA|TRBV25-1
TGTGCCAGCAGTGCCCAGGGATACAATTCACCCCTCCACTTT
CASSAQGYNSPLHF
>TRBJ2-2|NA|NA|TRBV12-3/TRBV12-4
TGTGCCAGCAGTTTAGAGGGCAAGGGCACCGGGGAGCTGTTTTTT
CASSLEGKGTGELFF
>TRBJ1-1|once|NA|TRBV9
TGTGCCAGCAGCAAAACAGGGTGGGGAAGCACTGAAGCTTTCTTT
CASSKTGWGSTEAFF
>TRBJ2-7|NA|TRBD1|TRBV5-1
TGCGCCAGCAGCTTGATGCCAGGGGGTTCCTACGAGCAGTACTTC
CASSLMPGGSYEQYF
>TRBJ1-2|NA|NA|TRBV24-1
TGTGCCACCAGTGACCCGGACATCGAAAACTATGGCTACACCTTC
CATSDPDIENYGYTF